A selection of T cell receptor beta chains follows, all from one sample in a study of blood T cell repertoires in COVID-19. TCRdb's copy holds only in-frame clones and misses some; the assay was immunoSEQ multiplex PCR. The sample shows 150,000 to 200,000 clones, more than 75% of them seen only once. What was sequenced was peripheral blood. The receptors here all came from a man aged 70 or older with acute or convalescent COVID-19. Each CDR3 is given with its conserved first and last residue. D genes are given only for firm matches. The listing skips clone size in some rows; elsewhere it reads once, few, many or a size class.

d_gene,j_gene,v_gene,abundance,CDR3nt,CDR3aa
.,TRBJ1-3,TRBV12-3/TRBV12-4,once,TGTGCCAGCAGTTTAAACAGTCGAAACACCATATATTTT,CASSLNSRNTIYF
.,TRBJ1-1,TRBV5-6,.,TGTGCCAGCAGCTTACTGGGGGCAGTATCGACTGAAGCTTTCTTT,CASSLLGAVSTEAFF
.,TRBJ1-4,TRBV27,.,TGTGCCAGCAGTTTATTCCCACAGGGTCCTAATGAAAAACTGTTTTTT,CASSLFPQGPNEKLFF
TRBD1,TRBJ2-1,TRBV5-1,.,TGCGCCAGCAAAACCCAGGGACAGGGAAACCTCAATGAGCAGTTCTTC,CASKTQGQGNLNEQFF
.,TRBJ2-7,TRBV9,.,TGTGCCAGCAGCGTAGGTCAGGAAGTTTCCTACGAGCAGTACTTC,CASSVGQEVSYEQYF
.,TRBJ1-6,TRBV7-6,.,TGTGCCAGCAGCCCCAGCCCCGCGGCCTATAATTCACCCCTCCACTTT,CASSPSPAAYNSPLHF
TRBD1,TRBJ1-1,TRBV4-3,.,TGCGCCAGCAGCCTCACCGGGACAGGGGCGAGAGCTTTCTTT,CASSLTGTGARAFF
TRBD2,TRBJ2-3,TRBV15,.,TGTGCCACCAGCAGCGGGAGGACAGATACGCAGTATTTT,CATSSGRTDTQYF
TRBD2,TRBJ2-3,TRBV5-6,.,TGTGCCAGCAGCTTGGGGCTAGCGGCCACAGATACGCAGTATTTT,CASSLGLAATDTQYF
.,TRBJ1-1,TRBV10-1,.,TGCGCCAGCAGTGAGACAGCTAACACTGAAGCTTTCTTT,CASSETANTEAFF
TRBD1,TRBJ2-7,TRBV29-1,.,TGCAGCGTTGATTCGACAGGGTCCTACGAGCAGTACTTC,CSVDSTGSYEQYF
.,TRBJ2-1,TRBV4-3,.,TGCGCCAGCAGCCAAGACAGTATCCGGTCGGGAGAGCAGTTCTTC,CASSQDSIRSGEQFF
.,TRBJ1-5,TRBV4-3,.,TGCGCCAGCAGCCAATTCCCTTGGGGCGGGACTAGCAATCAGCCCCAGCATTTT,CASSQFPWGGTSNQPQHF
TRBD1,TRBJ1-6,TRBV6-5,.,TGTGCCAGCAGTCCGGGACAGGAATTTTCACCCCTCCACTTT,CASSPGQEFSPLHF
.,TRBJ2-4,TRBV5-1,once,TGCGCCAGCAGCCCTATGGGGGGAGTAGCAAACATTCAGTACTTC,CASSPMGGVANIQYF
TRBD2,TRBJ2-3,TRBV28,.,TGTGCCAGCAGTTTTAGTTTTAGCGGGGGAACAAGCACAGATACGCAGTATTTT,CASSFSFSGGTSTDTQYF
.,TRBJ2-1,TRBV15,once,TGTGCCACCAGCATCGGGTGGGGGCGGAGCTCCTACAATGAGCAGTTCTTC,CATSIGWGRSSYNEQFF
TRBD2,TRBJ2-7,TRBV9,few,TGTGCCAGCAGCCCCCGAAGACTAGCGTCTTACGAGCAGTACTTC,CASSPRRLASYEQYF
.,TRBJ1-2,TRBV5-6,.,TGTGCCAGCAGCCGGGGGGGTGGCTACACCTTC,CASSRGGGYTF
.,TRBJ1-1,TRBV5-1,.,TGCGCCAGCAGGGAGATGAACACTGAAGCTTTCTTT,CASREMNTEAFF
.,TRBJ1-2,TRBV6-5,.,TGTGCCAGCCTTACGAGCACCCTAAATGGCTACACCTTC,CASLTSTLNGYTF
TRBD2,TRBJ2-3,TRBV5-4,.,TGTGCCAGCAGCTTGGCGTCTAGCGGGGCCACAGATACGCAGTATTTT,CASSLASSGATDTQYF
TRBD1,TRBJ1-4,TRBV5-1,.,TGCGCCAGCAGTCTGGGACAGGGGGCTGGTGAAAAACTGTTTTTT,CASSLGQGAGEKLFF
.,TRBJ2-3,TRBV10-1,.,TGCGCCAGCAGTGACGGTGGGCCAGGCACAGATACGCAGTATTTT,CASSDGGPGTDTQYF
.,TRBJ1-2,TRBV28,.,TGTGCCAGCAGTTTAGGGCGCTATGGCTACACCTTC,CASSLGRYGYTF
.,TRBJ2-7,TRBV15,once,TGTGCCACCAGCAGAGATCGTGCGGGGACCTTCTCCTACGAGCAGTACTTC,CATSRDRAGTFSYEQYF
.,TRBJ1-2,TRBV10-1,once,TGCGCCAGCAGTGAGAGGGGCTTTAACTATGGCTACACCTTC,CASSERGFNYGYTF
.,TRBJ2-1,TRBV4-1,.,TGCGCCAGCAGCCCCCATGCCCAGGGAAGAAACAATGAGCAGTTCTTC,CASSPHAQGRNNEQFF
.,TRBJ2-5,TRBV9,once,TGTGCCAGCAGCGTAGGCCTAGCCCAAGAGACCCAGTACTTC,CASSVGLAQETQYF
.,TRBJ2-1,TRBV3-1/TRBV3-2,.,TGTGCCAGCAGCCCCTCCCCTTTCAATGAGCAGTTCTTC,CASSPSPFNEQFF
.,TRBJ1-2,TRBV5-6,once,TGTGCCAGCAGCTTGATCGGCTATGGCTACACCTTC,CASSLIGYGYTF
.,TRBJ1-6,TRBV3-1/TRBV3-2,.,TGTGCCAGCAGCCACCCCAGGGTAAGAAATTCACCCCTCCACTTT,CASSHPRVRNSPLHF
.,TRBJ1-4,TRBV19,.,TGTGCCAGTAGTAGGCAGGGCGGTGAAAAACTGTTTTTT,CASSRQGGEKLFF
TRBD1,TRBJ1-1,TRBV6-6,.,TGTGCCAGCAGTACAGGGGTCGGGACTGAAGCTTTCTTT,CASSTGVGTEAFF
.,TRBJ1-1,TRBV7-8,.,TGTGCCAGCAGCACTGACAGGAACACTGAAGCTTTCTTT,CASSTDRNTEAFF
.,TRBJ2-2,TRBV7-8,.,TGTGCCAGCAGCTCCAGGACATGGGTCTACACCGGGGAGCTGTTTTTT,CASSSRTWVYTGELFF
TRBD2,TRBJ2-3,TRBV5-1,.,TGCGCCAGCAGCTTGGTTAGCGGGAGGGCCGGGGCAACGCAGTATTTT,CASSLVSGRAGATQYF
.,TRBJ1-6,TRBV5-5,.,TGTGCCAGCAGCTATGGACGGGGAAATTCACCCCTCCACTTT,CASSYGRGNSPLHF
TRBD1,TRBJ1-1,TRBV10-3,.,TGTGCCACTTTCCCAGGGGGAGGCACTGAAGCTTTCTTT,CATFPGGGTEAFF
TRBD1,TRBJ1-1,TRBV7-2,.,TGTGCCAGCAGCTTAGGAGGGACAGTGAACACTGAAGCTTTCTTT,CASSLGGTVNTEAFF
.,TRBJ1-4,TRBV18,.,TGTGCCAGCTCACCCCAGGCAACTAATGAAAAACTGTTTTTT,CASSPQATNEKLFF
TRBD1,TRBJ2-7,TRBV11-2,.,TGTGCCAGCAGCCAACGACAGGGGGCCCCACACGAGCAGTACTTC,CASSQRQGAPHEQYF
TRBD2,TRBJ2-7,TRBV19,once,TGTGCCAGTAGGGAAAGCGGGGGGGCCTACGAGCAGTACTTC,CASRESGGAYEQYF
TRBD1,TRBJ1-1,TRBV24-1,.,TGTGCCACCAGTGATGCGCGGACAGGGGGCTCTGAAGCTTTCTTT,CATSDARTGGSEAFF
TRBD1,TRBJ2-1,TRBV19,.,TGTGCCAGTAGTCGGTGGACAGGGGTAAATGAGCAGTTCTTC,CASSRWTGVNEQFF
TRBD2,TRBJ2-7,TRBV7-2,.,TGTGCCAGCAGCTTAGCCGATGGACTAGCGGTCAGCTCCTACGAGCAGTACTTC,CASSLADGLAVSSYEQYF
TRBD2,TRBJ2-3,TRBV11-2,many,TGTGCCAGCAGCTTAGGTGGGGGGGGCACAGATACGCAGTATTTT,CASSLGGGGTDTQYF
TRBD1,TRBJ1-5,TRBV5-8,.,TGTGCCAGCAGCTTGGGGACAGGCTCTAAGCCCCAGCATTTT,CASSLGTGSKPQHF
.,TRBJ2-7,TRBV29-1,.,TGCAGCGTTGGGGGCCGGGCCAGCTACGAGCAGTACTTC,CSVGGRASYEQYF
.,TRBJ1-6,TRBV7-3,.,TGTGCCAGCAGCTTAGGGAGCGGTTCACCCCTCCACTTT,CASSLGSGSPLHF
.,TRBJ2-4,TRBV5-1,.,TGCGCCAGCAGCTTGGGGGCAGGGAATAACAACATTCAGTACTTC,CASSLGAGNNNIQYF
TRBD2,TRBJ2-5,TRBV24-1,once,TGTGCCACCAGTGACCCCCGGGGCAGCGGGAGCAAGGCGCAAGAGACCCAGTACTTC,CATSDPRGSGSKAQETQYF
.,TRBJ2-1,TRBV4-3,few,TGCGCCAGCAGCCAAGAGCGTCTAGTTGAGGGTGAGCAGTTCTTC,CASSQERLVEGEQFF
.,TRBJ2-7,TRBV7-3,.,TGTGCCAGGCGGGGCTACGAGCAGTACTTC,CARRGYEQYF
TRBD1,TRBJ1-1,TRBV4-2,.,TGTGCCAGCAGCCAAGACAGGGGGCGTGGGGCTTTCTTT,CASSQDRGRGAFF